A single sample is the source of the 26 T cell receptor beta chains below, sequenced in a study of human T cells and chemical hapten exposure. MiXCR, run by TCRdb on the RACE reads, gives a single entry per CDR3 protein. The data contain around 95,000 distinct CDR3 sequences, roughly a tenth of them singletons. Time point: pre-sensitization, week 0. Treatment indicated: therapeutic diphenylcyclopropenone sensitization with weekly scalp DPC. Sequences were derived from whole blood, sampled in connection with sensitization to the hapten diphenylcyclopropenone (DPC). These receptors came from a woman in her fifties or sixties with alopecia areata. Some clones in this sample may be carry-over from other donors' samples.

The chain couples TRBV7-8 to TRBJ2-2; possible D gene TRBD1, 5 bases. From germline, CDR1 is SGHVS and CDR2 FQNEAQ. This CDR3 has 16 residues. The V gene lost 1 base and the J gene lost 1 base, with 10 bases spanning the gap. The CDR3: CASSLVAGRNTGELFF. CDR3 DNA: TGTGCCAGCAGCTTAGTAGCAGGGCGGAACACCGGGGAGCTGTTTTTT.

This clonotype was seen a handful of times. The CDR3 sequence is CASSHKGRGDTEAFF. As DNA, the CDR3 is TGTGCCAGCAGCCATAAGGGCCGAGGGGACACTGAAGCTTTCTTT. This chain links TRBV4-2 with TRBJ1-1, with D perhaps matching TRBD1 (5 bases). This CDR3 region has 15 residues. CDR1 and CDR2 from the germline V gene are LGHNA and YNFKEQ. V lost 3 bases and J 3 bases, leaving 14 bases between the germline ends.

In its sample, this clonotype was seen a few times. J is TRBJ1-1 and V is TRBV7-9, with D hard to call. This CDR3 has 14 residues. V was pared by 4 bases and J by 3 bases, with 12 bases between. The V gene's germline CDR1 is SEHNR and CDR2 FQNEAQ (reference sequence). CDR3 residues: CASSSIGPDTEAFF. CDR3 coding DNA: TGTGCCAGCAGCTCAATCGGCCCCGACACTGAAGCTTTCTTT.

The J gene is TRBJ1-5, the V gene TRBV18; the match to TRBD1 covers 7 bases. Per germline, CDR1 KGHSH and CDR2 LQKENI. V was pared by 6 bases and J by 3 bases, with 8 bases of the junction left unmatched. The CDR3 extends over 15 amino acids. Here the CDR3 DNA reads TGTGCCAGCTCCCTCGACAGGGTACCCAATCAGCCCCAGCATTTT. Its protein product is CASSLDRVPNQPQHF.

This clonotype was detected many times. J is TRBJ2-1 and V is TRBV27; D may be TRBD1 (5 bases). This CDR3 has 16 residues. The germline CDR1 and CDR2 sequences are MNHEY and SMNVEV (reference sequence). Trimming left V 5 bases short and J 0 bases short, with 14 bases between. The CDR3: CASSPQTERSYNEQFF. The CDR3 DNA reads as TGTGCCAGCAGTCCCCAGACAGAGCGCTCCTACAATGAGCAGTTCTTC.

V usage is TRBV7-8 and J usage is TRBJ2-4, with D maybe TRBD2 (5 bases). The V end lost 2 bases, the J end lost 1 base, and 9 bases lay between the germline ends. The CDR3 runs to 15 residues. The germline V gene encodes CDR1 SGHVS and CDR2 FQNEAQ. The CDR3 loop is CASSLSSGAKNIQYF. CDR3 coding DNA: TGTGCCAGCAGCTTATCTTCGGGGGCCAAAAACATTCAGTACTTC.

In regard to this clonotype: This clone may be a read error of a much larger clone one base away. The V and J genes are TRBV12-3 or TRBV12-4 and TRBJ1-1; 9 nucleotides line up with TRBD1. This CDR3 comprises 13 residues. The CDR3 loop is CASSTGQGLMALF. In DNA, the CDR3 is TGTGCCAGCAGTACTGGACAGGGGTTAATGGCTCTCTTT.

The sample holds a few counts of this clonotype. This rearrangement joins TRBV18 to TRBJ2-7; either TRBD1 or TRBD2 may fit D (5 bases each). Per germline, CDR1 KGHSH and CDR2 LQKENI. CDR3 length: 15 amino acids. V lost 1 base to trimming and J lost 0 bases, with 10 bases between them. DNA for the CDR3: TGTGCCAGCTCACCACGTGGGGGAGACTCCTACGAGCAGTACTTC. This sequence encodes CASSPRGGDSYEQYF.

The V gene is TRBV19, the J gene TRBJ2-7, with D possibly matching TRBD1 (6 bases). CDR1 LNHDA and CDR2 SQIVND come from the germline V gene (reference sequence). Trimming removed 6 bases from V and 4 bases from J, with 16 bases in between. This CDR3 has 14 residues. The CDR3 DNA reads as TGTGCCAGTAGCCCTAGGGGGACCAAATACGAGCAGTACTTC. Protein: CASSPRGTKYEQYF.

Many counts were recorded for this clonotype. V gene TRBV27 combines with J gene TRBJ1-1; D gene uncertain. The V gene lost 5 bases and the J gene lost 4 bases, with 14 bases spanning the gap. The CDR3 consists of 14 residues. Germline lookup yields CDR1 MNHEY and CDR2 SMNVEV (reference sequence). The CDR3 region is CASSEFGRVTEAFF. CDR3 coding DNA: TGTGCCAGCAGTGAATTTGGTAGGGTCACTGAAGCTTTCTTT.

This clonotype was counted ten times or more. The genes are TRBV20-1 and TRBJ2-3; D ambiguous. Trimming removed 7 bases at V and 0 bases at J, with 5 bases between. Germline V gene sequence: CDR1 DFQATT, CDR2 SNEGSKA (reference sequence). The length of the CDR3 is 11 residues. CDR3 sequence (DNA): TGCAGTGGCGTAAGCACAGATACGCAGTATTTT. Encoded protein: CSGVSTDTQYF.

V usage is TRBV20-1 and J usage is TRBJ1-1; unclear D gene. The V gene lost 6 bases and the J gene lost 0 bases, with 17 bases spanning the gap. This CDR3 comprises 15 residues. CDR1 DFQATT and CDR2 SNEGSKA come from the germline V gene (reference sequence). In DNA, the CDR3 is TGCAGTGCCGCCACCGGGCGGTACATGAACACTGAAGCTTTCTTT. Amino acids: CSAATGRYMNTEAFF.

The chain recombines TRBV29-1 with TRBJ2-3; TRBD2 agrees at 9 bases. CDR3 length: 13 residues. The germline CDR1 and CDR2 sequences are SQVTM and ANQGSEA. V gave up 4 bases and J gave up 4 bases; unmatched junction bases: 3. The CDR3 DNA sequence: TGCAGCGTTGGTAGCGGGGGTGCAGATACGCAGTATTTT. It codes for CSVGSGGADTQYF.

The chain links TRBV13 to TRBJ1-2, with 7 bases that match TRBD1. The V segment lost 2 bases and the J segment 4 bases; nucleotides outside the gene matches: 13. Germline-derived CDR1 and CDR2 are PRHDT and FYEKMQ (reference sequence). The CDR3 is 17 amino acids. Here the CDR3 reads CASSLSAAGQPLYGYTF. The CDR3, as DNA: TGTGCCAGCAGCTTATCGGCAGCGGGACAGCCCCTCTATGGCTACACCTTC.

This clonotype came up many times. V gene TRBV27 combines with J gene TRBJ1-6, with a weak D call TRBD1 (6 bases). Trimming took 5 bases from V and 5 from J, leaving 28 bases between them. The CDR3 extends over 20 amino acids. CDR1 and CDR2 (germline): MNHEY, SMNVEV (reference sequence). CDR3 sequence: CASSPQQGRGVAQDNSPLHF. The CDR3 DNA follows: TGTGCCAGCAGTCCCCAACAGGGAAGAGGGGTGGCCCAAGATAATTCACCCCTCCACTTT.

This clonotype was recorded at least ten times. This chain links TRBV12-3 or TRBV12-4 with TRBJ1-1; D ambiguous. The V end was cut by 3 bases, the J end by 4 bases, with 6 bases between. The CDR3 sequence is 12 residues long. The chain's CDR3 is CASSFLPTEAFF. The CDR3 region has the DNA TGTGCCAGCAGTTTCCTCCCCACTGAAGCTTTCTTT.

This clonotype was recorded at least ten times. The rearrangement links TRBV7-2 to TRBJ2-7; possibly TRBD1 for D (5 bases). CDR1 and CDR2 from the germline V gene are SGHTA and FQGNSA. Trimming stripped 1 base from V and 1 base from J, with 14 bases between. CDR3 length equals 16 residues. The CDR3 coding sequence is TGTGCCAGCAGCTTAGGTGCGACAGAGCCATCCTACGAGCAGTACTTC. Encoded protein: CASSLGATEPSYEQYF.

This clonotype was observed many times. The chain links TRBV5-4 to TRBJ2-2; D gene uncertain. The CDR3 totals 17 residues. From germline, CDR1 is SGHNT and CDR2 YYREEE (reference sequence). Trimming stripped 0 bases from V and 6 bases from J, with 18 bases between. This CDR3 is CASSLDNRRSIAGELFF. Written as DNA, the CDR3 is TGTGCCAGCAGCTTGGACAACCGCAGATCTATCGCCGGGGAGCTGTTTTTT.

This clonotype was observed a handful of times. The rearrangement joins TRBV30 to TRBJ2-4; 8 nucleotides agree with TRBD1. Looked up from germline, CDR1 is GTSNPN and CDR2 is SVGIG (reference sequence). The CDR3 runs 14 residues. V shed 5 bases, J shed 6 bases, and the junction held 9 bases outside the gene matches. The CDR3 here is CAWDPGQGVNIQYF. The CDR3 nucleotides are TGTGCCTGGGATCCCGGACAGGGAGTAAACATTCAGTACTTC.

The genes are TRBV2 and TRBJ2-7; D is unclear. The CDR3 runs to 11 residues. Trimming removed 8 bases at V and 1 base at J, with 6 bases between. CDR1 is SNHLY and CDR2 is FYNNEI in the germline V gene. CDR3 coding DNA: TGTGCCAGCCGTGGGTCCTACGAGCAGTACTTC. Its translation is CASRGSYEQYF.

This clonotype was recorded at least ten times. This chain connects TRBV11-2 to TRBJ1-1; D remains ambiguous. Germline CDR1 and CDR2: SGHAT and FQNNGV. The CDR3 runs to 13 residues. Trimming left V 5 bases short and J 5 bases short, with 12 bases between. As DNA, the CDR3 is TGTGCCAGCAGCCCCCCGTATAGGACTGAAGCTTTCTTT. Its protein is CASSPPYRTEAFF.

The chain links TRBV6-5 to TRBJ2-5; the D gene is possibly TRBD1 (6 bases). The CDR3 sequence is 15 residues long. CDR1 is MNHEY, CDR2 SVGAGI, per germline. Trimming shortened V by 2 bases and J by 3 bases, and 13 bases separated the two germline ends. The CDR3 sequence is CASSYVRGFKETQYF. The CDR3 DNA reads TGTGCCAGCAGTTACGTAAGGGGGTTCAAAGAGACCCAGTACTTC.

This clonotype was counted at least ten times. The DNA of the CDR3 is TGTGCCATCAGTGAGAGCGGGGGGGGCACAGATACGCAGTATTTT. This encodes CAISESGGGTDTQYF. The V gene is TRBV10-3, the J gene TRBJ2-3, with 10 bases aligning to TRBD2. Germline CDR1 and CDR2: ENHRY and SYGVKD. V gave up 2 bases and J gave up 1 base; unmatched junction bases: 0. This CDR3 comprises 15 residues.

The sample holds a few counts of this clonotype. The V and J genes are TRBV18 and TRBJ2-1; D is unclear. Germline-derived CDR1 and CDR2 are KGHSH and LQKENI. V was pared by 0 bases and J by 5 bases, with 14 bases between. The CDR3 runs to 16 residues. CDR3 sequence (DNA): TGTGCCAGCTCACCACCCCCGCCCGGAGAGAACAATGAGCAGTTCTTC. This gives the protein CASSPPPPGENNEQFF.

This clonotype was observed at least ten times. At one of its ends the junction is not consistent with the germline gene, which may arise from a read error. The CDR3 protein is CASSAGQGAYEQYF. CDR3 coding DNA: TGTGCTAGCAGCGCGGGACAGGGGGCCTACGAGCAGTACTTC. This chain uses TRBV7-7 with TRBJ2-7; 11 bases are shared with TRBD1. CDR1 is SSHAT and CDR2 is FNYEAQ in the germline V gene (reference sequence). The CDR3 length is 14 residues. The whole variable domain, filled in from reference TRBV7-7 and TRBJ2-7, reads GAGVSQSPRYKVTKRGQDVTLRCDPISSHATLYWYQQALGQGPEFLTYFNYEAQPDKSGLPSDRFSAERPEGSISTLTIQRTEQRDSAMYRCASSAGQGAYEQYFGPGTRLTVT.

The rearrangement uses TRBV5-1 and TRBJ2-5; D possibly corresponds to TRBD2 (5 bases). V lost 0 bases, J lost 9 bases, and 21 bases lay in between. CDR3 length: 16 amino acids. Per the germline V gene, CDR1 is SGHRS and CDR2 is YFSETQ. The CDR3 protein is CASSLVPLRFGIAQYF. The CDR3 nucleotides read TGCGCCAGCAGCTTGGTTCCACTTAGATTCGGGATTGCCCAGTACTTC.